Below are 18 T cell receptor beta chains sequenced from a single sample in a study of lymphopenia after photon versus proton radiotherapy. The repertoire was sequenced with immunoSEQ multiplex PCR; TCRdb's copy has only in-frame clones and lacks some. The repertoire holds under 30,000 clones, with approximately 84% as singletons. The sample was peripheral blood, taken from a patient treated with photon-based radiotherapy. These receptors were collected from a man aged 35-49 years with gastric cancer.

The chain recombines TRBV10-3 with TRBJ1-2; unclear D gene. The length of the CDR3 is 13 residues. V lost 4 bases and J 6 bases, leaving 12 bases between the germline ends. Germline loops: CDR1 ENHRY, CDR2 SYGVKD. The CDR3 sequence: CAISVGSADGYTF. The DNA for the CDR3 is TGTGCCATCAGTGTGGGAAGCGCCGATGGCTACACCTTC.

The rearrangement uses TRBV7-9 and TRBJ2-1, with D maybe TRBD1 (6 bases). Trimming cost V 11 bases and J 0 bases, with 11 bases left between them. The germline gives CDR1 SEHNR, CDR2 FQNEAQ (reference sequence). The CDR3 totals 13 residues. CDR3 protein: CAGNRVSYNEQFF. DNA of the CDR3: TGTGCCGGTAACAGGGTCTCCTACAATGAGCAGTTCTTC.

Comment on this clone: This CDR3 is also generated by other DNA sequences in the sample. The CDR3 DNA sequence: TGTGCCATCAGTGGGTTGGTTAACACTGAAGCTTTCTTT. Translating gives CAISGLVNTEAFF. This chain links TRBV10-3 with TRBJ1-1; D unresolved. The germline gives CDR1 ENHRY, CDR2 SYGVKD. Trimming took off 4 bases at V and 2 bases at J, with 8 bases between the two ends. This CDR3 has 13 amino acids.

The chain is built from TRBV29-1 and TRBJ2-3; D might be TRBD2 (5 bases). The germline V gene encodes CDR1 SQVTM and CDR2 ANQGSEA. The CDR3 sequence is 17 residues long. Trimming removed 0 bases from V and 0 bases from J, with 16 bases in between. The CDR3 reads CSVEEWPSGDSTDTQYF. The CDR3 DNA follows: TGCAGCGTTGAAGAGTGGCCGAGCGGAGACAGCACAGATACGCAGTATTTT.

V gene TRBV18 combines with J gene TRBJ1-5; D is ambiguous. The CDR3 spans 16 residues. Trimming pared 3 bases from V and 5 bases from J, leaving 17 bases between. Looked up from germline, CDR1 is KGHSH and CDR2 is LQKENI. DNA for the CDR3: TGTGCCAGCTCACCCCGAAGGCTAAGCGCCTATCAGCCCCAGCATTTT. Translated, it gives CASSPRRLSAYQPQHF.

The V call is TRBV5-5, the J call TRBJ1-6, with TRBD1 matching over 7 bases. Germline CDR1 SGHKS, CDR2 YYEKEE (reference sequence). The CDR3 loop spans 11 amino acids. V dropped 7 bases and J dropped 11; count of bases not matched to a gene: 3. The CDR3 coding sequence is TGTGCCAGCGGTACAGGGGCACCCCTCCACTTT. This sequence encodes CASGTGAPLHF.

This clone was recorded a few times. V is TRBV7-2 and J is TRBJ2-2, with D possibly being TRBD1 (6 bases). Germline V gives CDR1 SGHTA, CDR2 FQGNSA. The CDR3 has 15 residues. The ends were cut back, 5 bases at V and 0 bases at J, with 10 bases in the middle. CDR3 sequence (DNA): TGTGCCAGCAGCCTCACAGGGCCGAACACCGGGGAGCTGTTTTTT. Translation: CASSLTGPNTGELFF.

CDR3 region: CASRAGGGGSPLHF. The CDR3 DNA follows: TGTGCCAGCAGGGCTGGCGGGGGTGGATCACCCCTCCACTTT. The V and J genes are TRBV4-2 and TRBJ1-6; D might be TRBD1 (5 bases). The germline CDR1 and CDR2 sequences are LGHNA and YNFKEQ. Trimming stripped 6 bases from V and 10 bases from J, with 16 bases between. The CDR3 runs 14 residues.

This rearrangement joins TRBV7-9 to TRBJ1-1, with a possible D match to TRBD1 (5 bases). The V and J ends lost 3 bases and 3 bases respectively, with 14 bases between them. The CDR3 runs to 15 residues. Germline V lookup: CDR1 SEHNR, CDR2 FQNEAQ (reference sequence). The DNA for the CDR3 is TGTGCCAGCAGCTTCGGGAGGGGTCCTTACACTGAAGCTTTCTTT. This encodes CASSFGRGPYTEAFF.

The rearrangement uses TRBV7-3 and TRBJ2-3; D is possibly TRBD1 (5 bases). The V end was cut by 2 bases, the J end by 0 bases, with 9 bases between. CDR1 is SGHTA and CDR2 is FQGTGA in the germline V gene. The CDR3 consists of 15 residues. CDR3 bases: TGTGCCAGCAGCTTAGGGGCCCATAGCACAGATACGCAGTATTTT. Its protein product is CASSLGAHSTDTQYF.

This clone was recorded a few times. The CDR3 sequence is CASSRAGAASEQYF. In nucleotides, the CDR3 is TGTGCCAGCAGCAGAGCAGGGGCCGCCTCCGAGCAGTACTTC. V gene TRBV11-1 combines with J gene TRBJ2-7, with D perhaps TRBD1 (6 bases). Trimming took 5 bases from V and 6 from J, leaving 17 bases between them. The CDR3 spans 14 residues. Germline V gene data show CDR1 as SGHAT and CDR2 as FQDESV (reference sequence).

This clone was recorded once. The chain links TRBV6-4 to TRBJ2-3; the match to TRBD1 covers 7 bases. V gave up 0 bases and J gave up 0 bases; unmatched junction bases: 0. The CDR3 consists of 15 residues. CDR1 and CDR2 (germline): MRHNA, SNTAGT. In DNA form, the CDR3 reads TGTGCCAGCAGTGACTCAGGGGGCAGCACAGATACGCAGTATTTT. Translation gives CASSDSGGSTDTQYF.

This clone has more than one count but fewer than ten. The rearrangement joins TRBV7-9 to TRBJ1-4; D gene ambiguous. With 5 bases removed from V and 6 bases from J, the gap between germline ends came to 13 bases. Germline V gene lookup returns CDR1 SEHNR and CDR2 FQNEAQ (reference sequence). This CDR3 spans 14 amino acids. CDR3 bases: TGTGCCAGCAGCCCTGGCCGGCAGGATGAAAAACTGTTTTTT. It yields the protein CASSPGRQDEKLFF.

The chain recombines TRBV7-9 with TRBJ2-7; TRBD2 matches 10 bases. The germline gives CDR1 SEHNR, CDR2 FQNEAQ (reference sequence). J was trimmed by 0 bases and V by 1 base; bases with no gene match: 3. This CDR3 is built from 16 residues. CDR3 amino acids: CASSLEIAGGSYEQYF. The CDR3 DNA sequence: TGTGCCAGCAGCTTAGAGATAGCGGGGGGCTCCTACGAGCAGTACTTC.

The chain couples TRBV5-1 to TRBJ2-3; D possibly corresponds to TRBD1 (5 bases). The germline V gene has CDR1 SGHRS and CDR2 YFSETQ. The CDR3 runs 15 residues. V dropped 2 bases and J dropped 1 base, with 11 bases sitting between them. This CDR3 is CASSFQGQGTDTQYF. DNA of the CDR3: TGCGCCAGCAGCTTTCAGGGCCAGGGCACAGATACGCAGTATTTT. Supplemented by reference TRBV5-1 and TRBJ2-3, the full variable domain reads KAGVTQTPRYLIKTRGQQVTLSCSPISGHRSVSWYQQTPGQGLQFLFEYFSETQRNKGNFPGRFSGRQFSNSRSEMNVSTLELGDSALYLCASSFQGQGTDTQYFGPGTRLTVL.

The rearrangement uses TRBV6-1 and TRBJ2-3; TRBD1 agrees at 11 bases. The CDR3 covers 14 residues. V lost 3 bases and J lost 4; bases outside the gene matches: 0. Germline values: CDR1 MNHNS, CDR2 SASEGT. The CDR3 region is CASSEGQGADTQYF. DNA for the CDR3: TGTGCCAGCAGTGAGGGACAGGGGGCAGATACGCAGTATTTT.

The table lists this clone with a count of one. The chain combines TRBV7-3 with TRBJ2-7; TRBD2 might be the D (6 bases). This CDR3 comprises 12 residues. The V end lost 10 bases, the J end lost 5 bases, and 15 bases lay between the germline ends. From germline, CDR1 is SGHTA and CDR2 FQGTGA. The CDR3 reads CATPLRGNEQYF. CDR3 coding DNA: TGTGCCACACCCCTACGGGGGAACGAGCAGTACTTC.

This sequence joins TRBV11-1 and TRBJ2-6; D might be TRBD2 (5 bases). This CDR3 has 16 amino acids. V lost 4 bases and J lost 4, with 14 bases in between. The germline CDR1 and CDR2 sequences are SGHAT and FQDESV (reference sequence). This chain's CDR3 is CASSSRDMRGANVLTF. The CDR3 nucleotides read TGTGCCAGCAGCTCTCGGGATATGAGAGGGGCCAACGTCCTGACTTTC.